This TCR beta chain was sequenced during a study of blood T cell repertoires in COVID-19. Study-level information: PBMCs, B-cell-depleted T cells, or T cells provided the cDNA or gDNA that made up the material.

Germline V gene lookup returns CDR1 MNHEY and CDR2 SVGAGI. This CDR3 has 15 amino acids. V dropped 2 bases and J dropped 6; count of bases not matched to a gene: 8. Assignments of participants to cohorts depended upon their own reported clinical history. Authors' methods: Cell counts per sample came from amplifying reference gene primers. TCRdb's copy holds only in-frame clones and misses some; the assay was immunoSEQ multiplex PCR. V, J and clone size were drawn from that table, and D and trimming were deduced from the DNA. The sample gives about 310,000 clones, about 91% of which show up once; approximately 8.8% is in the top ten.

Sequencing was performed on PBMCs or T cells enriched from blood (not recorded which). This clonotype was sampled from a woman in her thirties or forties who had recovered from COVID-19. The chain is built from TRBV6-5 and TRBJ2-5; 8 nucleotides agree with TRBD1. The CDR3 loop is CASSYTRTGRQTQYF. CDR3 DNA sequence: TGTGCCAGCAGTTACACGAGGACAGGGAGGCAGACCCAGTACTTC.